This T cell receptor beta chain stems from a study of T cells in Graves' hyperthyroidism and ophthalmopathy. Findings of the study overall: A model built on 13 V-J features separated ophthalmopathy from stable hyperthyroidism.

CDR3 size: 14 residues. Germline V gene sequence: CDR1 MNHNS, CDR2 SASEGT. With 11 bases clipped from V and 1 base from J, the junction kept 4 bases outside the gene matches. TCR beta CDR3 regions were amplified from RNA. During a first-round RT-PCR of the TCR CDR3, the HTBI primer set was used. TCRdb reanalysed the multiplex PCR reads using MiXCR and keeps one entry per CDR3 protein. Of around 560,000 distinct CDR3 sequences in the sample, approximately 15% were seen once. This clonotype showed up just a few times. The antigen remains unidentified. Uncontrolled infection, other autoimmune disease, pregnancy or lactation excluded patients.

Sequencing was performed on blood. The gene calls are TRBV6-1 and TRBJ2-3; 12 nucleotides align to TRBD1. The origin of this receptor is a woman aged 18-29 years with Graves' hyperthyroidism. The chain's CDR3 is CAVGDRGRTDTQYF. In DNA, the CDR3 is TGTGCCGTCGGGGACAGGGGGCGCACAGATACGCAGTATTTT.